This TCR beta chain came from a study of cytomegalovirus exposure and HLA in healthy donors. General study findings and limits: Previous analysis showed most TCR beta V segments were productive about 87% or about 30% of the time.

The length of the CDR3 is 15 residues. Germline CDR1 and CDR2: SGHRS and YFSETQ. Trimming took 3 bases from V and 5 from J, leaving 17 bases between them. On this clone itself: Antigen: not known.

60 Vbeta and 13 Jbeta primers were used in PCR. Repertoires were generated with immunoSEQ multiplex PCR, while TCRdb's copy carries only in-frame clones and drops some. The table has under 200,000 clones, roughly 78% seen once; the top ten hold 2.5% to 3.5%. Sequencing was carried out using PBMCs. The TCR sequence derives from a woman between 40 and 55 years old in good health and CMV-seronegative. The V call is TRBV5-1, the J call TRBJ2-5, with a weak D call TRBD1 (6 bases). The CDR3 loop reads CASSWGKGVTETQYF. The CDR3, as DNA: TGCGCCAGCAGCTGGGGAAAGGGGGTAACCGAGACCCAGTACTTC.